These T cell receptor beta chains were read from a single sample in a study of tumor-infiltrating lymphocytes in glioblastoma multiforme. TCRdb re-derived calls from the multiplex PCR reads in MiXCR, one entry per CDR3 protein. The sample holds some 8,000 distinct CDR3 sequences, around three quarters seen once. The specimen was brain tumor tissue. The receptors here all came from a male donor with glioblastoma. Both conserved end residues are part of each CDR3. The order of the fields is clone size, D gene, J gene, V gene, CDR3 DNA, CDR3 protein. D genes are given only for firm matches. Rows give clone size only sometimes, using once, few, many, or a class for an expanded clone.

once	-	TRBJ2-1	TRBV10-3	TGTGCCATCAGTGATGGCAATAAGCAGTCCTTC	CAISDGNKQSF
once	-	TRBJ2-1	TRBV29-1	TGCAGCTCCGGACCAGGCAATGAGCAGTTCTTC	CSSGPGNEQFF
-	TRBD1	TRBJ2-1	TRBV6-5	TGTGCCAGCAGTCAAACCGGACAGGAACAGTTCTTC	CASSQTGQEQFF
medium-sized	-	TRBJ1-1	TRBV5-4	TGTGCCAGCAGCCCTACAGCCCTAGGGTCAGGGACTGAAGCTTTCTTT	CASSPTALGSGTEAFF
once	-	TRBJ1-1	TRBV11-1	TGTGCCAGCAGCTCTAGCTCAGGGCCAGGAAACACTGAAGCTTTCTTT	CASSSSSGPGNTEAFF
-	-	TRBJ1-5	TRBV11-2	TGTGCCAGCAGCTCACTGGTGGACAGTAGCCAGCATTTT	CASSSLVDSSQHF
-	-	TRBJ1-1	TRBV6-6	TGTGCCAGCAGTGACGGCCAGAACACTGAAGCTTTCTTT	CASSDGQNTEAFF
-	-	TRBJ2-7	TRBV4-2	TGTGCCAGCAGCCAAGACCAGGGTTGGGACGAGCAGTACTTC	CASSQDQGWDEQYF
-	-	TRBJ2-5	TRBV5-4	TGTGCCAGCAGCTTCGGCTACCAAGAGACCCAGTACTTC	CASSFGYQETQYF
few	-	TRBJ1-5	TRBV12-3/TRBV12-4	TGTGCCAGCAGTCCTGACGGGGCTAATAATCAGCCCCAGCATTTT	CASSPDGANNQPQHF
-	-	TRBJ2-4	TRBV4-2	TGTGCCAGCAGCCAGGGAGCGGTTGACGGGACTGCCAAAAACATTCAGTACTTC	CASSQGAVDGTAKNIQYF
-	-	TRBJ1-5	TRBV11-2	TGTGCCAGCAGCTCCGAACTTAGCAATCAGCCCCAGCATTTT	CASSSELSNQPQHF
many	-	TRBJ2-2	TRBV5-1	TGCGCCAGCAGCCCGGACACCCCGAACACCGGGGAGCTGTTTTTT	CASSPDTPNTGELFF
-	-	TRBJ2-5	TRBV20-1	TGCAGTGCTCTCCCCTCGAGCGGGGAGACCCAGTACTTC	CSALPSSGETQYF
-	-	TRBJ2-1	TRBV29-1	TGCAGCGCCTGGGATATTAGCTCCTACGAGCAGTTCTTC	CSAWDISSYEQFF
few	TRBD1	TRBJ1-1	TRBV11-3	TGTGCCAGCAGCTTCAGTCCAGGGGGCGCCGAATATGAAGCTTTCTTT	CASSFSPGGAEYEAFF
-	-	TRBJ1-1	TRBV29-1	TGCAGCGTTCAAGATGGGCAGGTGAACACTGAAGCTTTCTTT	CSVQDGQVNTEAFF
few	-	TRBJ2-2	TRBV10-3	TGTGCCAGCAGTTACCTAGACAGTCCTGGGGACACCGGGGAGCTGTTTTTT	CASSYLDSPGDTGELFF
-	-	TRBJ1-2	TRBV11-3	TGTGCCAGCAGCCGCCGCCTAAGGCCACTACAAATCTATGGCTACGCCTTC	CASSRRLRPLQIYGYAF
-	TRBD1	TRBJ1-2	TRBV11-2	TGTGCCAGCAGCGACCCGGGACAGGGAAGTAGCTATGGCTACACCTTC	CASSDPGQGSSYGYTF
many	TRBD2	TRBJ2-1	TRBV11-1	TGTGCCATACTAGCGGGAGGCAATGAGCAGTTCTTC	CAILAGGNEQFF
-	TRBD1	TRBJ1-2	TRBV5-5	TGTGCCAGCAGCGTCGACAGGGTCTATGGCTACACCTTC	CASSVDRVYGYTF
-	-	TRBJ2-7	TRBV29-1	TGCAGCGTTGAAGACTACTACGAGCAGTACTTC	CSVEDYYEQYF
-	-	TRBJ2-7	TRBV29-1	TGCAGCGTTGAAGGGTTGCCTGGACGGACCTACGAGCAGTACTTC	CSVEGLPGRTYEQYF
once	-	TRBJ2-3	TRBV20-1	TGCAGTGCTGGCGACGGAGGGCCTACGCAGTATTTT	CSAGDGGPTQYF
-	-	TRBJ2-1	TRBV6-1	TGTTCCAGCAGTGAAGGAAGGAATGGGCAGTTCTTC	CSSSEGRNGQFF
few	TRBD1	TRBJ2-3	TRBV4-3	TGCGCCAGCGGTGACCCGGGACAGGGGACAGATACGCAGTATTTT	CASGDPGQGTDTQYF
-	-	TRBJ2-7	TRBV12-3/TRBV12-4	TGTGCCAGCAGTTTACAGCCCGGCAAGCAGTACTTC	CASSLQPGKQYF
-	TRBD1	TRBJ2-5	TRBV11-2	TGTGCCAGCAGCTTAGATCTTGGGACAGGGGGCGGGGAGACCCAGTACTTC	CASSLDLGTGGGETQYF
-	-	TRBJ1-3	TRBV11-2	TGTGCCAGCAGCCAGTCCAGGGAGCTAAGCACCATACATTTT	CASSQSRELSTIHF
-	-	TRBJ2-5	TRBV11-2	TGTGTCAGTAGCTTAGGTACGGCAGCCAAACAAGGGACCCAGTACTTC	CVSSLGTAAKQGTQYF
-	-	TRBJ2-1	TRBV11-2	TGTGCCAGCAGCTTACGGGGTAGCTGGACTAATGAGCAGTTCTTC	CASSLRGSWTNEQFF
few	-	TRBJ2-2	TRBV5-5	TGTGCCAGCAGCTCCTTGATCCCGGGCGACATCGGGGAGCTGTTTTTT	CASSSLIPGDIGELFF
-	-	TRBJ2-6	TRBV6-1	TGTGCCAGCAATCTGAATGGGGCCGACGTCCTAACTTTC	CASNLNGADVLTF
once	TRBD1	TRBJ1-1	TRBV6-5	TGTGCCAGCAGGATGGGACAGGGGGCGAATTTTGACACTGAAGCTTTCTTT	CASRMGQGANFDTEAFF
-	TRBD1	TRBJ2-5	TRBV30	TGTGCCTGGAATGCGACAGGGGGCGGAGAGACCCAGTACTTC	CAWNATGGGETQYF
-	-	TRBJ2-5	TRBV11-2	TGCTCCAGCAGCTTAGTAGTGGGCTTGCAAGGGACCCAGTACTTC	CSSSLVVGLQGTQYF
many	TRBD2	TRBJ2-7	TRBV28	TGTGCCAGCAGGCCCTTAGCGGGAGAGGCGAACGAGCAGTACTTC	CASRPLAGEANEQYF
-	TRBD1	TRBJ2-5	TRBV11-1	TGTGCCAGCAGCCTCTCGGGACAGGGTACAAGGGAGACCCAGTACTTC	CASSLSGQGTRETQYF
-	TRBD2	TRBJ2-1	TRBV20-1	TGCAGTGCCGACGCCGGGACTAGCGGGACGAATGAGCAGTTCTTC	CSADAGTSGTNEQFF
-	TRBD1	TRBJ2-1	TRBV29-1	TGCAGCGCTCGAAAGCCTGGGACAGCCGAGCAGTTCTTC	CSARKPGTAEQFF
-	TRBD1	TRBJ2-5	TRBV6-5	TGTGCCAGCAGTTCCACAGGGGGATACCAAGAGACCCAGTACTTC	CASSSTGGYQETQYF
-	TRBD1	TRBJ2-7	TRBV29-1	TGCAGCTCTACTGGGACAGGGAATGACGAGCAGTACTTC	CSSTGTGNDEQYF
-	-	TRBJ2-5	TRBV12-3/TRBV12-4	TGTGCCAGCAGTCTGGGACTTTTAGAGACCCAGTACTTC	CASSLGLLETQYF
-	TRBD2	TRBJ2-1	TRBV10-1	TGTGCCAGCAGTTCTAGCGGGACGAGGGATCAGCAGTTCTTC	CASSSSGTRDQQFF
-	TRBD1	TRBJ2-3	TRBV20-1	TGCAGTGCTAGGGCGAGGGGGACAGTGACAGATACGCAGTATTTT	CSARARGTVTDTQYF
-	-	TRBJ2-3	TRBV12-3/TRBV12-4	TGTGCCAGCAGTTTAGCGGGAGGCGGGACAGATACGCAGTATTTT	CASSLAGGGTDTQYF
-	TRBD1	TRBJ2-7	TRBV12-3/TRBV12-4	TGTGCCAGCAGTGCATACAGGGGCGCCTACGAGCAGTACTTC	CASSAYRGAYEQYF
-	TRBD2	TRBJ2-2	TRBV11-2	TGTGCCAGCACTCCCTCATTGGGCCAATGGCTAGCGGTAAACACCGGGGAGCTGTTTTTT	CASTPSLGQWLAVNTGELFF
-	TRBD2	TRBJ2-5	TRBV5-8	TGTGCCAGCTGCAGAGCCGGGACTAGCGGTCTGATGGAGACTCAGTACTTC	CASCRAGTSGLMETQYF
-	-	TRBJ1-1	TRBV11-2	TGTGCCAGCAGCTTAGTCCCACAGGGTGACACTGAAGCTTTCTTT	CASSLVPQGDTEAFF
-	-	TRBJ2-1	TRBV11-2	TGTGCCAGCAGCTTGGGTGGGGGGCGTATCAATGAGCAGTTCTTC	CASSLGGGRINEQFF
-	TRBD2	TRBJ2-7	TRBV11-1	TGTGCCAGCAGCTTACTAGCGGGAGGGCTGGCCTACGAGCAATACTTT	CASSLLAGGLAYEQYF
once	-	TRBJ1-6	TRBV20-1	TGCAGCGCTAGAGGGCGGGGTTCCATGAATTCACTCCTCCACTTT	CSARGRGSMNSLLHF
few	-	TRBJ2-1	TRBV20-1	TGCAGTGCTAGAGGCCAGCGGAACAACAATGAGCAGTTCTTC	CSARGQRNNNEQFF
-	-	TRBJ2-1	TRBV20-1	TGCATGGCTAGAGATGAGGCATGGCTGTATGAGCAGTTCTTC	CMARDEAWLYEQFF
-	TRBD2	TRBJ2-2	TRBV11-3	TGTGCCAGCAGCATCACCTCCAGACTAGCAGGAGAAACCGGGGAGCCGTTTTTT	CASSITSRLAGETGEPFF
-	TRBD2	TRBJ2-2	TRBV6-1	TGTGCCAGCAGTGGAGCGCTAGTACTAGCGGGATCTGGGGAGCTGTTTTTT	CASSGALVLAGSGELFF